The subject of this entry is one TCR beta chain. Its specificity is not known. The entry originates in a study of T cell responses to AZD1222 COVID-19 vaccine. Study results and limitations: The repertoires were collected only after the peak T cell response. The sample set comprised mostly white British donors with more females, and clonal diversity was possibly underestimated. Baseline serology detected seropositivity in only six or seven AZD1222 recipients. Regions 160-218 and 743-854 held dominance among vaccine-associated CD4 TCRs, which spanned spike.

Clones were read by immunoSEQ multiplex PCR, and TCRdb kept only the in-frame ones, dropping some. Altogether about 120,000 clones are present, around 88% being singletons, with the ten largest covering around 10%. After removal of 3 bases from V and 4 bases from J, the junction contained 5 bases not matched to a gene. The CDR3 extends over 15 amino acids. From germline, CDR1 is MNHNY and CDR2 SVGAGI (reference sequence). Sequenced here: peripheral blood, sampled on day 0 of MenACWY control vaccination. The rearrangement links TRBV6-6 to TRBJ1-1, with 10 bases that match TRBD1. This TCR came from an adult in good health. The CDR3 loop is CASSYPDRGSTEAFF. The CDR3 region has the DNA TGTGCCAGCAGTTATCCGGACAGGGGGAGCACTGAAGCTTTCTTT.